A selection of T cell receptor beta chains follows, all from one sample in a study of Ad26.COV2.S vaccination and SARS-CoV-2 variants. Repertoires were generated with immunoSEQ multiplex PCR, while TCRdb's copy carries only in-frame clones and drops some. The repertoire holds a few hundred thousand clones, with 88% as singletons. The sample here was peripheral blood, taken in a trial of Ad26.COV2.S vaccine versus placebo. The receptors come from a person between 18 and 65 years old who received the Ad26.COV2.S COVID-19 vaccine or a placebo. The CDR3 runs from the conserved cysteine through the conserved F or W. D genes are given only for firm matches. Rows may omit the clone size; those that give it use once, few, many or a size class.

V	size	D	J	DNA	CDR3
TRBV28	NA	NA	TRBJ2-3	TGTGCCAGCAGTCCTTTTAGGGGTGCGCGGTGGGATACGCAGTATTTT	CASSPFRGARWDTQYF
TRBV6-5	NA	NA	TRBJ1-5	TGTGCCAGCAGTTTCCCAGGGCAGGGAGGCCAGCCCCAGCATTTT	CASSFPGQGGQPQHF
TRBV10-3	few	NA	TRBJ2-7	TGTGCCATCAGTGAGGGGCCAGGGCCCTACGAGCAGTACTTC	CAISEGPGPYEQYF
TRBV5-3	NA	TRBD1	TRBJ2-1	TGTGCCAGAAGCACTGGACAGGGGGCCGGCTATGAGCAGTTCTTC	CARSTGQGAGYEQFF
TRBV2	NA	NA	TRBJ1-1	TGTGCCAGCAGTATTTATGTGAACACTGAAGCTTTCTTT	CASSIYVNTEAFF
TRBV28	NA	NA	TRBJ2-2	TGTGCCAGTAGTACCCTTCGGGACACCGGGGAGCTGTTTTTT	CASSTLRDTGELFF
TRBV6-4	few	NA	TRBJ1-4	TGTGCCAGCAGTGGGGGGAAGGATGAAAAACTGTTTTTT	CASSGGKDEKLFF
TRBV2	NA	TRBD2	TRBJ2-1	TGTGCCAGCAGTGGGGATAGCGGGGGAAGAAGATCCTACAATGAGCAGTTCTTC	CASSGDSGGRRSYNEQFF
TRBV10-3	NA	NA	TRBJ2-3	TGTGCCATCAGTGAGTCCAGTGGAGAGGGAACCACAGATACGCAGTATTTT	CAISESSGEGTTDTQYF
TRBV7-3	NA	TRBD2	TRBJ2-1	TGTGCCAGCAGCCACACGGGGACTACGTACAATGAGCAGTTCTTC	CASSHTGTTYNEQFF
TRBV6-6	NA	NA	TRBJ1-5	TGTGCCAGCAGTTACACGCGGGGATTCAATCAGCCCCAGCATTTT	CASSYTRGFNQPQHF
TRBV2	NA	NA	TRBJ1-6	TGTGCCAGCACCACCACAGGGATTTCACCCCTCCACTTT	CASTTTGISPLHF
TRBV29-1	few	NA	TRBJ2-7	TGCAGCGTTGGACAGCCGCCAATTTCCGAGCAGTACTTC	CSVGQPPISEQYF
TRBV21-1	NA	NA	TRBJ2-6	TGTGCCAGCATCAGTGGACAGGGGGGAAAAGCTGGGGCCAACGTCCTGACTTTC	CASISGQGGKAGANVLTF
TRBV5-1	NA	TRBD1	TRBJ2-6	TGCGCCAGCAGCCCGGGACAGGGAGGGGCCAACGTCCTGACTTTC	CASSPGQGGANVLTF
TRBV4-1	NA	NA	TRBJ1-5	TGCGCCAGCAGCCGATTGACAGAAGGTAATCAGCCCCAGCATTTT	CASSRLTEGNQPQHF
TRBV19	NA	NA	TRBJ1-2	TGTGCCAGTAGTATTGGGGGCGGCTACACCTTC	CASSIGGGYTF
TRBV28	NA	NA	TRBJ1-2	TGTGCCAGCACCCTTGCGGGCGCCCCCCCCGGCTACACCTTC	CASTLAGAPPGYTF
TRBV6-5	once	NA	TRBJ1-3	TGTGCCAGCAGAGAGCGGGGGGCGGGAAACACCATATATTTT	CASRERGAGNTIYF
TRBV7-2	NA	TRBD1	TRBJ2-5	TGTGCCAGCACCCTGTGGGGACAGGAGCAAGAGACCCAGTACTTC	CASTLWGQEQETQYF
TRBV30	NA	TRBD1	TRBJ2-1	TGTGCCTGGACGACAGGGTCCTACAATGAGCAGTTCTTC	CAWTTGSYNEQFF
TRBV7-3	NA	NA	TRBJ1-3	TGTGCCAGCCCGAAAGGGTACATGGTGGGAAACACCATATATTTT	CASPKGYMVGNTIYF
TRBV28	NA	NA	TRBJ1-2	TGTGCCAGCAGTTTAGGGGCGACGGCTAACTATGGCTACACCTTC	CASSLGATANYGYTF
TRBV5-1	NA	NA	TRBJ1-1	TGCGCCAGCAGCTTGGACAGTATGAACACTGAAGCTTTCTTT	CASSLDSMNTEAFF
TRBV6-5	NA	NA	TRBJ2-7	TGTGCCAGCAGTTACGGCAATACCTACGAGCAGTACTTC	CASSYGNTYEQYF
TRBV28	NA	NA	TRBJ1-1	TGTGCCAGCAGTTTAGGGGGGAAAACTGAAGCTTTCTTT	CASSLGGKTEAFF
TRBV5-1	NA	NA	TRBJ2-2	TGCGCCAGCAGCTTGGAGGCAGGCGCGAACACCGGGGAGCTGTTTTTT	CASSLEAGANTGELFF